A selection of T cell receptor beta chains follows, all from one sample in a study of blood T cell repertoires in COVID-19. Assay: immunoSEQ multiplex PCR; the TCRdb copy retains only in-frame clones and omits some. This table holds approximately 110,000 clones, roughly 80% found once. The sample comprised peripheral blood. These receptors were collected from a woman aged 80 or over with acute or convalescent COVID-19. Both conserved end residues are part of each CDR3. Each record gives: clone size, J gene, V gene, D gene, CDR3 DNA, CDR3 protein. A D gene is named only where the DNA matches it firmly. Expanded clones are given a class, and other clones once, few, many or no size at all.

NA,TRBJ2-7,TRBV7-5,NA,TGTGTCAGAAGCCTAAGGACAGGAGGACACTACGAGCAGTACTTC,CVRSLRTGGHYEQYF
few,TRBJ2-7,TRBV12-3/TRBV12-4,NA,TGTGCCAGCAGTTTCGCGGCGTACTACGAGCAGTACTTC,CASSFAAYYEQYF
NA,TRBJ1-6,TRBV5-1,NA,TGCGCCAGCAGCTTGGGACAGCCTAATAATTCACCCCTCCACTTT,CASSLGQPNNSPLHF
NA,TRBJ1-5,TRBV6-2/TRBV6-3,NA,TGTGCCAGCAGTTTGAATCAGGGAGGTCAGCCCCAGCATTTT,CASSLNQGGQPQHF
NA,TRBJ1-1,TRBV19,NA,TGTGCCAGTAGTGGGTCGATGGGCAGCCCGACTATGAACACTGAAGCTTTCTTT,CASSGSMGSPTMNTEAFF
NA,TRBJ1-1,TRBV19,NA,TGTGCCAGTAGTATAGTAGGGGGGGCTACTGAAGCTTTCTTT,CASSIVGGATEAFF
NA,TRBJ1-1,TRBV18,TRBD1,TGTGCCAGCTCAGGTACAGGGGGAACTGAAGCTTTCTTT,CASSGTGGTEAFF
NA,TRBJ2-3,TRBV18,TRBD1,TGTGCCAGCTCACCGACTTATCAGATGACAGGGTACAGCGTTACGCAGTATTTT,CASSPTYQMTGYSVTQYF
once,TRBJ2-5,TRBV9,TRBD1,TGTGCCAGCAGCAAAACAGGGGGCCAAGAGACCCAGTACTTC,CASSKTGGQETQYF
NA,TRBJ2-5,TRBV28,TRBD1,TGTGCCAGCAGTTTTCGGACAGGGCCCGCCGGAGTGACCCAGTACTTC,CASSFRTGPAGVTQYF
NA,TRBJ2-3,TRBV9,NA,TGTGCCAGCAGCGCGGCGGGTGATGGAGATACGCAGTATTTT,CASSAAGDGDTQYF
few,TRBJ2-6,TRBV18,NA,TGTGCCAGCTCACCATTGCAGGGGTACTCTGGGGCCAACGTCCTGACTTTC,CASSPLQGYSGANVLTF
NA,TRBJ2-3,TRBV24-1,NA,TGTGCCACCAGTGATTTGCAGCTGGGCGCAGATACGCAGTATTTT,CATSDLQLGADTQYF
NA,TRBJ2-2,TRBV4-3,TRBD2,TGCGCCAGCAGCCTCAGACTAGCGGGCACCGGGGAGCTGTTTTTT,CASSLRLAGTGELFF
NA,TRBJ1-6,TRBV2,NA,TGTGCCAGCAGGAGCCTAGGGGGTAATTCACCCCTCCACTTT,CASRSLGGNSPLHF
NA,TRBJ2-1,TRBV5-1,TRBD2,TGCGCCAGCAGCTCTACACGAGCGGGAAGCTCCTACAATGAGCAGTTCTTC,CASSSTRAGSSYNEQFF
NA,TRBJ1-5,TRBV27,NA,TGTGCCAGCAGCATGTTGAGCAATCAGCCCCAGCATTTT,CASSMLSNQPQHF
NA,TRBJ2-7,TRBV11-2,NA,TGTGCCAGCAGCTTAGAGGGACTTTCAACCTACGAGCAGTACTTC,CASSLEGLSTYEQYF
once,TRBJ1-5,TRBV2,TRBD1,TGTGCCAGCAGCAGGGGGCGCGGGAGCAATCAGCCCCAGCATTTT,CASSRGRGSNQPQHF
few,TRBJ1-4,TRBV5-1,NA,TGCGCCAGCAGTCAGGGACTGGAAACTGAAAAACTGTTTTTT,CASSQGLETEKLFF
once,TRBJ2-3,TRBV3-1/TRBV3-2,NA,TGTGCCAGCAGCCGACGGGGCACAGATACGCAGTATTTT,CASSRRGTDTQYF
NA,TRBJ1-5,TRBV24-1,TRBD1,TGTGCCACCGCGGGACAGGGGAATCAGCCCCAGCATTTT,CATAGQGNQPQHF
NA,TRBJ2-2,TRBV3-1/TRBV3-2,TRBD2,TGTGCCAGCAGCCAAGATAGCAGCGGGAGGGCGAGCGGGGAGCTGTTTTTT,CASSQDSSGRASGELFF
NA,TRBJ2-7,TRBV3-1/TRBV3-2,TRBD2,TGTGCCAGCAGCCAAGATTGGGGGACTAGCGGTATGCGGCAGTACTTC,CASSQDWGTSGMRQYF
NA,TRBJ2-1,TRBV7-9,NA,TGTGCCAGCAGCCCCGTTCTGAATGAGCAGTTCTTC,CASSPVLNEQFF
few,TRBJ2-1,TRBV11-2,TRBD2,TGTGCCAGCAGCTTAGCCCGGACTAGCGGGAGGGCCGGAGAGCAGTTCTTC,CASSLARTSGRAGEQFF
NA,TRBJ2-2,TRBV7-9,NA,TGTGCCAGCAGCTTAGGAGGGACCGGGGAGCTGTTTTTT,CASSLGGTGELFF
NA,TRBJ2-2,TRBV5-6,NA,TGTGCCAGCAGCTTGGGGCCGACGAACACCGGGGAGCTGTTTTTT,CASSLGPTNTGELFF
few,TRBJ2-2,TRBV2,NA,TGTGCCAGCAGTGCCCTGGGCTTCGGGGAGCTGTTTTTT,CASSALGFGELFF
once,TRBJ1-2,TRBV14,NA,TGTGCCAGCAGCCAAGATCTGCGGTATGGCTACACCTTC,CASSQDLRYGYTF
NA,TRBJ1-3,TRBV7-8,NA,TGTGCCAGCAGCTTAGTGGTCAGCTCTGGAAACACCATATATTTT,CASSLVVSSGNTIYF
NA,TRBJ1-1,TRBV11-2,NA,TGTGCCAGCAGCTTAGTGGGGGGATCCACTGAAGCTTTCTTT,CASSLVGGSTEAFF
few,TRBJ1-5,TRBV19,TRBD1,TGTGCCAGTAGTAAGACAGGGGGGGATCAGCCCCAGCATTTT,CASSKTGGDQPQHF
few,TRBJ2-3,TRBV5-1,NA,TGCGCCAGCAGCTTGGACACCTCTAGCACAGATACGCAGTATTTT,CASSLDTSSTDTQYF
NA,TRBJ1-2,TRBV12-3/TRBV12-4,TRBD1,TGTGCCAGCAGTTCGCCACAGGGGGGCTACACCTTC,CASSSPQGGYTF
NA,TRBJ1-6,TRBV9,TRBD1,TGTGCCAGCAGCACTGCGGACAGGGAGAATTCACCCCTCCACTTT,CASSTADRENSPLHF
NA,TRBJ1-3,TRBV7-2,NA,TGTGCCAGCAGCTTAATCCGGGCTGGAAACACCATATATTTT,CASSLIRAGNTIYF
NA,TRBJ2-7,TRBV7-9,TRBD1,TGTGCCAGCAGCTCTAATACGCGACAGGGGCCCTACGAGCAGTACTTC,CASSSNTRQGPYEQYF
once,TRBJ2-5,TRBV28,NA,TGTGCCAGCAGTCCGTTGGACAGACAAGAGACCCAGTACTTC,CASSPLDRQETQYF
NA,TRBJ2-4,TRBV5-4,TRBD1,TGTGCCAGCAGCTCATTCCGGGACAGGGAAAACATTCAGTACTTC,CASSSFRDRENIQYF
NA,TRBJ1-4,TRBV6-5,NA,TGTGCCAGCAGTTCAGGGTGGGCTGAAAAACTGTTTTTT,CASSSGWAEKLFF
NA,TRBJ1-5,TRBV28,NA,TGTGCCAGCAGCACTAATCAGCCCCAGCATTTT,CASSTNQPQHF
NA,TRBJ2-7,TRBV9,NA,TGTGCCAGCAGCGCCTCCCACGAGCAGTACTTC,CASSASHEQYF
NA,TRBJ1-1,TRBV5-4,TRBD1,TGTGCCAGCAGCTTTTCGAACAGGGGTGGTGGAGCTTTCTTT,CASSFSNRGGGAFF
NA,TRBJ2-2,TRBV3-1/TRBV3-2,TRBD1,TGTGCCAGCAGCCGATTGGGACAGGTGAACACCGGGGAGCTGTTTTTT,CASSRLGQVNTGELFF
NA,TRBJ2-5,TRBV5-1,NA,TGCGCCAGCAGCACCCAGGGTGCAGAGACCCAGTACTTC,CASSTQGAETQYF
few,TRBJ1-4,TRBV28,NA,TGTGCCAGCAGTTTAATCTGGGACATGGGTAGAACTAATGAAAAACTGTTTTTT,CASSLIWDMGRTNEKLFF
NA,TRBJ1-1,TRBV28,NA,TGTGCCAGCAGTTTGAGGACAACCTCGAACACTGAAGCTTTCTTT,CASSLRTTSNTEAFF
NA,TRBJ1-4,TRBV5-1,NA,TGCGCCAGCAGCTCCCAGGGGCGGCCAACTAATGAAAAACTGTTTTTT,CASSSQGRPTNEKLFF
NA,TRBJ2-1,TRBV5-1,NA,TGCGCCAGCAGCCGATGGACGGGGAGATCTGACAATGAGCAGTTCTTC,CASSRWTGRSDNEQFF
few,TRBJ2-1,TRBV10-1,TRBD2,TGCGCCAGCAGTGAACCGGGACTAGCATCAAGTGAGCAGTTCTTC,CASSEPGLASSEQFF
NA,TRBJ2-1,TRBV30,TRBD2,TGTGCCTGGAGGACGGGGACTAGCGAGCTCTCCTACAATGAGCAGTTCTTC,CAWRTGTSELSYNEQFF
NA,TRBJ2-1,TRBV7-2,NA,TGTGCCAGCAGCACCGGGGTCTGGTATGAGCAGTTCTTC,CASSTGVWYEQFF
once,TRBJ2-3,TRBV29-1,TRBD1,TGCAGCGTTGAAGATCGCGCCGGGACAGGGGCGCAGTATTTT,CSVEDRAGTGAQYF
few,TRBJ1-1,TRBV19,TRBD1,TGTGCCAGTAGACAGGGGGCACTTGAAGCTTTCTTT,CASRQGALEAFF
NA,TRBJ2-1,TRBV3-1/TRBV3-2,NA,TGTGCCAGCAGCCGAGGGGGTAACTCCTACAATGAGCAGTTCTTC,CASSRGGNSYNEQFF